The rows below give T cell receptor beta chains drawn from one sample of a study of T cells in Graves' hyperthyroidism and ophthalmopathy. In TCRdb, the multiplex PCR reads were re-called with MiXCR into one record per CDR3 protein. This table holds about 420,000 distinct CDR3 sequences, less than 20% found once. The sequencing sample was made of blood. The source is a young woman with Graves' hyperthyroidism. The CDR3 runs from the conserved cysteine through the conserved F or W. A D gene is named only where the DNA matches it firmly. The listing skips clone size in some rows; elsewhere it reads once, few, many or a size class.

j_call v_call clone_size d_call cdr3_aa cdr3_nt
TRBJ1-3 TRBV2 once NA CASRERVSGNTIYF TGTGCCAGCAGAGAAAGGGTGTCCGGAAACACCATATATTTT
TRBJ2-5 TRBV28 many TRBD2 CASSHRLAGVQETQYF TGTGCCAGCAGTCATCGACTAGCGGGGGTCCAAGAGACCCAGTACTTC
TRBJ2-5 TRBV18 few NA CASSLFDRFAETQYF TGTGCCAGCTCCCTTTTCGACAGATTCGCGGAGACCCAGTACTTC
TRBJ2-1 TRBV9 few TRBD2 CASSASGTSRGGEQFF TGTGCCAGCAGCGCGTCCGGGACTAGCCGGGGAGGTGAGCAGTTCTTC
TRBJ2-3 TRBV7-9 few TRBD2 CASSSGGVDTQYF TGTGCCAGTAGTAGCGGGGGGGTAGATACGCAGTATTTT
TRBJ1-2 TRBV19 many TRBD1 CASSIGDRGSIYGYTF TGTGCCAGTAGTATCGGTGACAGGGGGAGTATCTATGGCTACACCTTC
TRBJ1-2 TRBV20-1 NA NA CSAILHRWDYGYTF TGCAGTGCCATACTACATAGATGGGACTATGGCTACACCTTC
TRBJ2-2 TRBV6-4 NA TRBD2 CASARLAGGDTGELFF TGTGCCAGCGCACGACTAGCGGGAGGAGACACCGGGGAGCTGTTTTTT
TRBJ1-2 TRBV3-1 many NA CASSRQGSYDGYTF TGTGCCAGCAGCCGTCAGGGGTCCTATGATGGCTACACCTTC
TRBJ1-6 TRBV14 few NA CASSQYLVGMDSPLHF TGTGCCAGCAGCCAATACCTCGTCGGGATGGATTCACCCCTCCACTTT
TRBJ1-2 TRBV20-1 few NA CSASLRQWGGYTF TGCAGTGCTAGCCTTCGGCAGTGGGGCGGCTACACCTTC
TRBJ2-1 TRBV7-9 many TRBD2 CASSFITSGAHEQFF TGTGCCAGCAGCTTTATTACTAGCGGGGCCCATGAGCAGTTCTTC
TRBJ1-1 TRBV27 many NA CASSQRVNTEAFF TGTGCCAGCAGTCAGCGGGTGAACACTGAAGCTTTCTTT
TRBJ2-2 TRBV7-3 once TRBD1 CASSAGTGRNTGELFF TGTGCCAGCAGCGCCGGGACAGGGCGAAACACCGGGGAGCTGTTTTTC
TRBJ2-1 TRBV5-1 many TRBD2 CASRSTSGSNEQFF TGCGCCAGCAGATCTACTAGCGGGAGCAATGAGCAGTTCTTC
TRBJ2-1 TRBV5-1 few TRBD2 CASSLTLAGDNEQFF TGCGCCAGCAGCCTGACGCTAGCGGGAGACAATGAGCAGTTCTTC
TRBJ1-2 TRBV6-1 NA NA CASRTDGAYGYTF TGTGCCAGCAGGACGGACGGAGCCTATGGCTACACCTTC
TRBJ2-1 TRBV29-1 many TRBD2 CSALGLLAGGVDNEQFF TGCAGCGCTTTAGGTTTACTAGCGGGAGGAGTAGACAATGAGCAGTTCTTC
TRBJ2-7 TRBV30 many NA CAWSRGTEEQYF TGTGCCTGGAGTAGGGGGACGGAAGAGCAGTACTTC
TRBJ1-2 TRBV2 many NA CASSDVANYGYTF TGTGCCAGCAGTGACGTCGCTAACTATGGCTACACCTTC
TRBJ1-2 TRBV2 many TRBD1 CASSGLPTGGGYGYTF TGTGCCAGCAGTGGTCTTCCGACAGGGGGTGGCTATGGCTACACCTTC
TRBJ2-3 TRBV6-1 many NA CASSTITGLSTDTQYF TGTGCCAGCTCTACGATCACAGGGTTGAGCACAGATACGCAGTATTTT
TRBJ1-1 TRBV3-1 NA NA CASSQDTGTAEAFF TGTGCCAGCAGCCAAGACACAGGTACTGCTGAAGCTTTCTTT
TRBJ1-1 TRBV5-1 NA TRBD1 CASSLLGQSNTEAFF TGCGCCAGCAGCTTGTTGGGACAGTCGAACACTGAAGCTTTCTTT
TRBJ2-2 TRBV7-2 many NA CASSLGPPGRLSGELFF TGTGCCAGCAGCTTAGGACCCCCGGGACGACTAAGCGGGGAGCTGTTTTTT